The T cell receptor (beta chain) described here comes from a study of blood T cell repertoires in COVID-19. As for the study in general: The origin of the acute and convalescent COVID-19 samples was the United States, Italy and Spain. The cDNA or gDNA used as material had been derived from T cells, B-cell-depleted T cells, or PBMCs.

Original methodology: Cell counts per sample came from amplifying reference gene primers. The data were produced by immunoSEQ multiplex PCR, yet TCRdb's version contains in-frame clones alone and is incomplete. The V and J calls and clone size are taken from that table; D and trimming were inferred from the DNA. This sample has 95,000 to 150,000 clones, with around four fifths found just once. This TCR came from a man aged 80 or over with active or convalescent COVID-19. The sequenced material came from peripheral blood.

CDR3 nucleotides: TGCGCCAGCAGTGAGTCTTGGGGGGGGGCGGCCGAGCAGTACTTC. It yields the protein CASSESWGGAAEQYF. V usage is TRBV10-2 and J usage is TRBJ2-7; the D gene is possibly TRBD2 (7 bases). CDR3 size: 15 residues. Germline V lookup: CDR1 WSHSY, CDR2 SAAADI. Trimming removed 0 bases from V and 6 bases from J, with 15 bases in between.